The entry that follows covers one T cell receptor beta chain sequence. Its target is not known. This sample was taken from a study of graft-versus-host responses after intestinal transplantation. Study at large: Induction using anti-thymocyte globulin, followed by tacrolimus and steroids for 3 to 4 years, was given to all recipients. Study-wide findings and caveats: Peak levels of circulating GvH clones tracked with early post-transplant HvG declines. GvH clones occurred in recipient marrow; some first appeared in ileum or blood.

This CDR3 spans 11 amino acids. The V end lost 6 bases, the J end lost 9 bases, and 15 bases lay between the germline ends. Germline V gene data show CDR1 as DFQATT and CDR2 as SNEGSKA (reference sequence). The method was immunoSEQ multiplex PCR; TCRdb's version includes in-frame clones alone and lacks a portion of them. Of about 120,000 clones detected, 85% to 95% appear once; the ten largest clones hold more than 0.1%. V usage is TRBV20-1 and J usage is TRBJ2-7, with a tentative D call TRBD2 (5 bases). This material consisted of unstimulated CD4+ T cells sorted from spleen or lymph node cells, taken before intestinal transplant. The TCR sequence derives from a human donor who received an intestinal transplant. For the CDR3, the DNA is TGCAGTGCACCTACTATTGGAGGGCAGTACTTC. This translates into CSAPTIGGQYF.